This TCR beta chain was identified during a study of blood T cell repertoires in COVID-19. Trimming took 10 bases from V and 2 from J, leaving 9 bases between them. Germline V CDR1 and CDR2: SNHLY, FYNNEI. CDR3 length: 13 residues. Here immunoSEQ multiplex PCR was the method, and the copy in TCRdb shows in-frame clones only, minus some. The top ten clones hold less than 4.5% of a sample with around 230,000 clones, roughly 90% of them seen once. The sequencing sample was made of PBMCs or T cells enriched from blood (not recorded which). V gene TRBV2 combines with J gene TRBJ1-6; D not resolved. This receptor was taken from a woman aged 35 to 49 with acute COVID-19. The CDR3 coding sequence is TGTGCCATCGTGCAGGCCTATAATTCACCCCTCCACTTT. It is translated as CAIVQAYNSPLHF.